These 10 T cell receptor beta chains came from one sample sequenced in a study of cytotoxic CD8 clonotypes in ibrutinib-treated CLL. Using immunoSEQ multiplex PCR, the repertoire was profiled, and TCRdb retains in-frame clones only, with some absent. The table records over 250,000 clones, 76% of them present only once. The sequences come from PBMCs, collected at disease progression, from a patient treated with ibrutinib. The receptors stem from a human donor with chronic lymphocytic leukemia.

The chain combines TRBV2 with TRBJ1-6; 8 nucleotides agree with TRBD1. The V and J ends lost 6 bases and 6 bases, in that order; junction bases with no gene match: 7. This CDR3 has 15 residues. Germline V gene lookup returns CDR1 SNHLY and CDR2 FYNNEI. CDR3 DNA sequence: TGTGCCAGCAGAGCGCCGGGACAGGTTAATTCACCCCTCCACTTT. As protein: CASRAPGQVNSPLHF.

This clone has only a few counts. This rearrangement joins TRBV19 to TRBJ1-5, with a tentative D call TRBD1 (6 bases). Germline CDR1 is LNHDA and CDR2 is SQIVND (reference sequence). Trimming removed 3 bases at V and 3 bases at J, with 12 bases between. This CDR3 has 15 amino acids. CDR3 DNA: TGTGCCAGTAGTATTTGGGGGGCAGTCAATCAGCCCCAGCATTTT. This codes for CASSIWGAVNQPQHF.

The rearrangement joins TRBV7-9 to TRBJ2-1, with 7 bases lining up with TRBD2. There are 15 residues in the CDR3. Losses at the gene ends were 1 base for V and 1 base for J; bases not matched to a gene: 1. Germline lookup yields CDR1 SEHNR and CDR2 FQNEAQ (reference sequence). This CDR3 is CASSLEGGSYNEQFF. CDR3 nucleotides: TGTGCCAGCAGCTTAGAGGGAGGGTCCTACAATGAGCAGTTCTTC.

The rearrangement links TRBV6-5 to TRBJ1-5; D might be TRBD1 (5 bases). The CDR3 runs to 16 residues. The germline V and J ends were trimmed by 0 bases and 6 bases, with 15 bases remaining between them. Germline assignment: CDR1 MNHEY and CDR2 SVGAGI. The CDR3: CASSYSGPQGTQPQHF. CDR3 nucleotides: TGTGCCAGCAGTTACTCTGGGCCGCAAGGGACTCAGCCCCAGCATTTT.

The chain employs TRBV18 and TRBJ2-5, with 7 bases lining up with TRBD1. Germline V gene sequence: CDR1 KGHSH, CDR2 LQKENI. This CDR3 is 14 amino acids long. The V segment lost 1 base and the J segment 10 bases; nucleotides outside the gene matches: 9. DNA for the CDR3: TGTGCCAGCTCACCACGTGGACAGGTTTACGACCAGTACTTC. Amino acids: CASSPRGQVYDQYF. Variable domain in full (rest from reference TRBV18 and TRBJ2-5): NAGVMQNPRHLVRRRGQEARLRCSPMKGHSHVYWYRQLPEEGLKFMVYLQKENIIDESGMPKERFSAEFPKEGPSILRIQQVVRGDSAAYFCASSPRGQVYDQYFGPGTRLLVL.

The rearrangement uses TRBV7-2 and TRBJ2-7; TRBD1 is a possible D gene (6 bases). The V end was cut by 7 bases, the J end by 2 bases, with 18 bases between. There are 15 residues in the CDR3. Germline V lookup: CDR1 SGHTA, CDR2 FQGNSA. CDR3 protein: CASTLQGGTAYEQYF. The CDR3 coding sequence is TGTGCCAGCACCCTACAGGGTGGGACCGCCTACGAGCAGTACTTC.

The genes are TRBV4-1 and TRBJ1-5; TRBD1 might be the D (5 bases). The CDR3 covers 13 residues. CDR1 and CDR2 from the germline V gene are MGHRA and YSYEKL. Trimming removed 3 bases from V and 5 bases from J, with 8 bases in between. The DNA of the CDR3 is TGCGCCAGCAGCCATATAGGGGATCAGCCCCAGCATTTT. Residues: CASSHIGDQPQHF.

This clone was recorded a few times. J is TRBJ2-7 and V is TRBV14, with 7 bases that match TRBD2. Per germline, CDR1 SGHDN and CDR2 FVKESK. Losses at the gene ends were 1 base for V and 7 bases for J; bases not matched to a gene: 4. The CDR3 is 13 residues long. The CDR3 region has the DNA TGTGCCAGCAGCCAAGTGTGGGGGGGAGAGCAGTACTTC. Translating gives CASSQVWGGEQYF.

The chain joins TRBV5-1 to TRBJ2-2, with TRBD2 as a possible D gene (5 bases). Deletions cut 2 bases from V and 1 base from J, with 9 bases between. Germline V gives CDR1 SGHRS, CDR2 YFSETQ. This CDR3 has 15 residues. The CDR3 protein is CASSFLSGNTGELFF. The CDR3 DNA sequence: TGCGCCAGCAGCTTTTTGAGCGGGAACACCGGGGAGCTGTTTTTT.

This chain links TRBV2 with TRBJ1-6; no reliable D call. Germline V CDR1 and CDR2: SNHLY, FYNNEI. There are 11 residues in the CDR3. The ends were cut back, 6 bases at V and 12 bases at J, with 9 bases in the middle. The CDR3 loop reads CASSGVEPLHF. The CDR3 bases are TGTGCCAGCAGCGGGGTGGAACCCCTCCACTTT.